This TCR beta chain was captured by sequencing in a study of blood T cells in healthy people across ages. Looked up from germline, CDR1 is LGHDT and CDR2 is YNNKEL (reference sequence). The CDR3 is made up of 14 amino acids. Germline trimming cut 4 bases from V and 9 bases from J; bases unmatched to any gene: 7. Primers used in a second PCR of about 7 to 12 cycles were a sample-barcoded 5' primer and a J-beta primer mix. With 12 random nucleotides, a template-switch adaptor tagged each individual cDNA molecule. A single record per CDR3 protein comes from TCRdb applying MiXCR to the 5' RACE reads. Counted here are about 930,000 distinct CDR3 sequences, almost 30% occurring once; the ten biggest clones make up around 9.6%. Study-wide results and limits: Per-million-T-cell TCR beta diversity fell roughly linearly with age. The study found more naive CD4+ cells and higher diversity in long-lived than aged donors. It was held that the diversity estimates obtained from one million T cells were underestimates.

This clonotype was counted a few times. As yet, its antigen is unknown. The sample was also reused in another study, on T cells of mothers and their children.

Sequencing input: blood. The sequence was collected from a middle-aged woman in good health. V gene TRBV3-1 combines with J gene TRBJ2-1; 9 bases match TRBD2. The DNA of the CDR3 is TGTGCCAGCAGCCCCACCGGGACTAGCCTTGAGCAGTTCTTC. It encodes CASSPTGTSLEQFF.